Sequencing of this T cell receptor beta chain was carried out in a study of T cell responses to AZD1222 COVID-19 vaccine. Study background: Second-dose intervals near 4 or 12 weeks were combined. General observations from the study: Spike-wide coverage was observed for vaccine-associated CD4 TCRs, with dominant responses at 160-218 and 743-854. Clonal diversity may have been underestimated, and the donors were mostly white British, with more females than males. Spike-specific TCR repertoires showed rising breadth and depth after two AZD1222 doses.

Here immunoSEQ multiplex PCR was the method, and the copy in TCRdb shows in-frame clones only, minus some. The data show tens of thousands of clones, 90% seen once. Germline-derived CDR1 and CDR2 are LNHDA and SQIVND (reference sequence). V dropped 5 bases and J dropped 7; count of bases not matched to a gene: 9. The CDR3 is 15 amino acids. A word on this clone: Antigen unknown.

This specimen consisted of peripheral blood, obtained on day 0 of AZD1222 vaccination. The origin of this receptor is an adult in good health. The rearrangement joins TRBV19 to TRBJ2-1, with 9 bases lining up with TRBD1. The CDR3 sequence is CASSQEGQGGNEQFF. The CDR3 bases are TGTGCCAGTAGTCAGGAGGGACAGGGCGGTAATGAGCAGTTCTTC.